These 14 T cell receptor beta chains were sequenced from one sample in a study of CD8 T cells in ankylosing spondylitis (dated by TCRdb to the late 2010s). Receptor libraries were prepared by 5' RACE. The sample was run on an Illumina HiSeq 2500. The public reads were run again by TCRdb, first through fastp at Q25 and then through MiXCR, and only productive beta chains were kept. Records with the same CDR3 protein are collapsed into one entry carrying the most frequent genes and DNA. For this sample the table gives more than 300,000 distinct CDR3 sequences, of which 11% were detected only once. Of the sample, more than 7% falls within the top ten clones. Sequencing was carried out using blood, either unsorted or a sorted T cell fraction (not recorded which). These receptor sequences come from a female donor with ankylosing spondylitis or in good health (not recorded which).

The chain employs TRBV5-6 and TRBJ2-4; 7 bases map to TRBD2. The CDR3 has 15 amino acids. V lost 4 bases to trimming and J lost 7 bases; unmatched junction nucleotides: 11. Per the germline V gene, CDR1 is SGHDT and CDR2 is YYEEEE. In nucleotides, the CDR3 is TGTGCCAGCAGCCCCCTCGAGGGAGGGGAGAACATTCAGTACTTC. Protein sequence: CASSPLEGGENIQYF.

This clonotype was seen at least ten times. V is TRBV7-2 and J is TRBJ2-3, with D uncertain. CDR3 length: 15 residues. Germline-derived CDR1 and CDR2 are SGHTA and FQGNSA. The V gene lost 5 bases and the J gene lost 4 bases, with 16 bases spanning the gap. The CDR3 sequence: CASSLRSIEPDTQYF. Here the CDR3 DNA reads TGTGCCAGCAGCCTCAGGTCCATCGAACCAGATACGCAGTATTTT. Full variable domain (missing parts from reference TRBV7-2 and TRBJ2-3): GAGVSQSPSNKVTEKGKDVELRCDPISGHTALYWYRQSLGQGLEFLIYFQGNSAPDKSGLPSDRFSAERTGGSVSTLTIQRTQQEDSAVYLCASSLRSIEPDTQYFGPGTRLTVL.

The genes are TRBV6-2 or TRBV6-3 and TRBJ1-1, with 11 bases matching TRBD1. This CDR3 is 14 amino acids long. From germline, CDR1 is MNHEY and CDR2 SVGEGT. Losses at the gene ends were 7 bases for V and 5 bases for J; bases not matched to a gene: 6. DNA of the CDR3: TGTGCCAGCAATCAAGGACAGGGGGCAACTGAAGCTTTCTTT. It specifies CASNQGQGATEAFF.

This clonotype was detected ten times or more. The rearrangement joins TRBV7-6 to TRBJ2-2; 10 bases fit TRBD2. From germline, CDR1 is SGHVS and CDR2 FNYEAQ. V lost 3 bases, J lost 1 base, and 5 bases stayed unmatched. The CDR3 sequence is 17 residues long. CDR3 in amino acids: CASSLTSGLKNTGELFF. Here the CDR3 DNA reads TGTGCCAGCAGCTTGACTAGCGGGCTAAAGAACACCGGGGAGCTGTTTTTT.

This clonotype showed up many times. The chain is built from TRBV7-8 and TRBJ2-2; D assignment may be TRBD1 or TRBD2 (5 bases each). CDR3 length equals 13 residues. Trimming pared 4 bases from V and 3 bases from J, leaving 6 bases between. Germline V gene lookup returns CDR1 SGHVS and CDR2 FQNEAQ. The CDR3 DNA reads TGTGCCAGCAGCTGGGACCACACCGGGGAGCTGTTTTTT. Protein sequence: CASSWDHTGELFF.

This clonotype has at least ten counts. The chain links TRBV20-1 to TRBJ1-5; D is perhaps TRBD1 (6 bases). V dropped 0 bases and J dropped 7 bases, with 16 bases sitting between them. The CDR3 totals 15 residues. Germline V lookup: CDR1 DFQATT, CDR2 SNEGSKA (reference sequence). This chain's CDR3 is CSARDWRGGIQPQHF. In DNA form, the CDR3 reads TGCAGTGCTAGAGATTGGAGGGGGGGTATACAGCCCCAGCATTTT.

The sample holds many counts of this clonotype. As DNA, the CDR3 is TGCGCCAGCAGCTTGGACGTCGTGGCCCCAGATACGCAGTATTTT. This encodes CASSLDVVAPDTQYF. The rearrangement joins TRBV5-1 to TRBJ2-3; D unresolved. This CDR3 comprises 15 residues. V was shortened by 0 bases and J by 4 bases, with 12 bases between the two germline ends. The germline gives CDR1 SGHRS, CDR2 YFSETQ.

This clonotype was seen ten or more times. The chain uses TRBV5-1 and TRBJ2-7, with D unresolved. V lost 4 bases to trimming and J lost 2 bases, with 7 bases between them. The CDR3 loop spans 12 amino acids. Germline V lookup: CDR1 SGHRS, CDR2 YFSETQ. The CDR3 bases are TGCGCCAGCAGCCGCACAGCCTACGAGCAGTACTTC. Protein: CASSRTAYEQYF. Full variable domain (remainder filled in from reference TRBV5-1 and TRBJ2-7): KAGVTQTPRYLIKTRGQQVTLSCSPISGHRSVSWYQQTPGQGLQFLFEYFSETQRNKGNFPGRFSGRQFSNSRSEMNVSTLELGDSALYLCASSRTAYEQYFGPGTRLTVT.

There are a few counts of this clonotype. The CDR3 spells CASSPRRASGRVELFF. The CDR3 DNA reads as TGTGCCAGCAGTCCACGGAGGGCTAGCGGACGGGTGGAGCTGTTTTTT. This chain joins TRBV27 and TRBJ2-2; TRBD2 agrees at 7 bases. Trimming removed 5 bases from V and 10 bases from J; junction bases left unmatched: 16. The CDR3 is 16 amino acids. Germline CDR1 MNHEY, CDR2 SMNVEV (reference sequence).

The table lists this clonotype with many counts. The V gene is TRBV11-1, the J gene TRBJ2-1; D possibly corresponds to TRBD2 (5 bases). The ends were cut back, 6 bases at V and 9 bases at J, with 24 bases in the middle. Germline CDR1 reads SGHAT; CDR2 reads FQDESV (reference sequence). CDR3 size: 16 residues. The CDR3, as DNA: TGTGCCAGCAGTCCAATCAACTCACCTAGCAGCAGTGAGCAGTTCTTC. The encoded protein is CASSPINSPSSSEQFF.

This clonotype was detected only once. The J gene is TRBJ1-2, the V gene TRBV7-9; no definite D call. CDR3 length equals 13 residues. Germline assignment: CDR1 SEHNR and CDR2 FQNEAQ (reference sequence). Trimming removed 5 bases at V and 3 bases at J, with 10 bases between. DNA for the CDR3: TGTGCCAGCAGCCCGCAGGACCACTATGGCTACACCTTC. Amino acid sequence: CASSPQDHYGYTF.

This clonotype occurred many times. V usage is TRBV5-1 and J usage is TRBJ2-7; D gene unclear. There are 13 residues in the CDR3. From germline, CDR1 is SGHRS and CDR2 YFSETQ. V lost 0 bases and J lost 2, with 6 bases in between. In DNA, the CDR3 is TGCGCCAGCAGCTTGGACAGCGCCTACGAGCAGTACTTC. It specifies CASSLDSAYEQYF.

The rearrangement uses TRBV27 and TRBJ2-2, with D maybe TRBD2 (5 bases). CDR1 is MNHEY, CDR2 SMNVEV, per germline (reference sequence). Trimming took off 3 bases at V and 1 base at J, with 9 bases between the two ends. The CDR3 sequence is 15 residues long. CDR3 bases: TGTGCCAGCAGTTTGTACGGAGGGAACACCGGGGAGCTGTTTTTT. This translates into CASSLYGGNTGELFF.

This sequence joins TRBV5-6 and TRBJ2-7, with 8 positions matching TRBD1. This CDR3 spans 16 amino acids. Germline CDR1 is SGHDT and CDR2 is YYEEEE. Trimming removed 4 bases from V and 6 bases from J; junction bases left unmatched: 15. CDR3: CASSPSFSGQGTEQYF. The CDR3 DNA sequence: TGTGCCAGCAGCCCAAGCTTCAGCGGACAGGGAACCGAGCAGTACTTC. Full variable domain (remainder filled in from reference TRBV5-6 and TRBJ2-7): DAGVTQSPTHLIKTRGQQVTLRCSPKSGHDTVSWYQQALGQGPQFIFQYYEEEERQRGNFPDRFSGHQFPNYSSELNVNALLLGDSALYLCASSPSFSGQGTEQYFGPGTRLTVT.